This TCR beta chain was recorded in a study of T cells after yellow fever vaccination. Trimming cost V 8 bases and J 5 bases, with 12 bases left between them. The CDR3 is 12 residues long. TCRdb recomputed calls from the 5' RACE reads with MiXCR, one row per CDR3 protein. Altogether 320,000 or so distinct CDR3 sequences are present, approximately 8% being singletons, with the ten largest covering approximately 15%. This clonotype originated in a man younger than 30 who received the YFV17D yellow fever vaccine. This specimen consisted of PBMCs, obtained about 41 days after the first yellow fever vaccination. The V gene is TRBV12-3 or TRBV12-4, the J gene TRBJ2-5; tentatively, D is TRBD1 or TRBD2 (5 bases each). DNA for the CDR3: TGTGCCAGCGGAACAGAGGGGGAGACCCAGTACTTC. It codes for CASGTEGETQYF.